This TCR beta chain was recorded in a study of T cells in Graves' hyperthyroidism and ophthalmopathy. Study-wide background: At initial diagnosis, before any treatment had begun, peripheral blood was obtained. Broader study findings: Ophthalmopathy was model-predicted a median 6.5 months pre-onset. Blood also contained most expanded thyroid clonotypes above 0.001.

Germline V lookup: CDR1 SGHAT, CDR2 FQNNGV. The CDR3 covers 12 residues. Trimming took 2 bases from V and 6 from J, leaving 8 bases between them. Pregnant or lactating patients were excluded, as were those with uncontrolled infection or other autoimmune disease. Ten or more counts support this clonotype. The antigen remains unidentified. TCR beta CDR3 sequences were amplified from RNA transcripts. The study used the HTBI primer set for a first-round RT-PCR of the TCR CDR3. Each CDR3 protein gets one entry after TCRdb re-called the multiplex PCR reads with MiXCR. The sample holds more than 350,000 distinct CDR3 sequences, roughly 15% seen once.

V usage is TRBV11-2 and J usage is TRBJ2-7; a weak D match, TRBD1 (6 bases). This clonotype was sampled from a woman aged 55-70 years with Graves' ophthalmopathy. The sequenced sample consisted of blood. For the CDR3, the DNA is TGTGCCAGCAGCTTACAGGGGAGCGAGCAGTACTTC. Protein product: CASSLQGSEQYF.